Each of the 21 T cell receptor beta chains below was sequenced from the same sample in a study of blood T cells in healthy people across ages. Primers used in a second PCR of about 6 to 11 cycles were a sample-barcoded 5' primer and a J-beta primer mix. TCRdb ran MiXCR on the 5' RACE reads and lists one entry per CDR3 protein. The sample lists roughly 680,000 distinct CDR3 sequences; approximately 50% were seen once. The sequencing sample was made of blood. The receptors shown here come from a woman aged 60-75 years in good health.

J is TRBJ2-1 and V is TRBV5-1, with TRBD2 matching 11 bases. Germline V gene lookup returns CDR1 SGHRS and CDR2 YFSETQ. CDR3 length equals 15 residues. The trim removed 5 bases at V and 7 bases at J, leaving 8 bases unmatched. The CDR3 sequence: CASRITSGRGNEQFF. DNA of the CDR3: TGCGCCAGCAGAATTACTAGCGGGAGAGGGAATGAGCAGTTCTTC.

This clonotype appeared a few times. V is TRBV13 and J is TRBJ1-4; the match to TRBD1 covers 8 bases. Germline lookup yields CDR1 PRHDT and CDR2 FYEKMQ (reference sequence). The V gene end was trimmed by 5 bases and the J gene end by 6 bases; junction bases not matched to a gene: 11. This CDR3 is built from 16 residues. CDR3: CASSPVSGGQDEKLFF. CDR3 bases: TGTGCCAGCAGCCCCGTCTCAGGGGGCCAGGATGAAAAACTGTTTTTT.

The chain combines TRBV10-3 with TRBJ1-1, with a weak D call TRBD1 (6 bases). Germline V CDR1 and CDR2: ENHRY, SYGVKD. The ends were cut back, 3 bases at V and 1 base at J, with 9 bases in the middle. CDR3 length: 14 amino acids. CDR3 sequence (DNA): TGTGCCATCAGTGATCCCAGGGGGAACACTGAAGCTTTCTTT. As protein: CAISDPRGNTEAFF.

The sample holds a few counts of this clonotype. The chain is built from TRBV7-8 and TRBJ2-6; TRBD2 matches at 8 bases. Germline V lookup: CDR1 SGHVS, CDR2 FQNEAQ. V shed 4 bases and J 0 bases; nucleotides not matched to a gene: 2. CDR3 length: 16 residues. CDR3 sequence (DNA): TGTGCCAGCAGCTCCCGGGGGGGCTCTGGGGCCAACGTCCTGACTTTC. Amino acid sequence: CASSSRGGSGANVLTF. The whole variable domain, filled in from reference TRBV7-8 and TRBJ2-6, reads GAGVSQSPRYKVAKRGQDVALRCDPISGHVSLFWYQQALGQGPEFLTYFQNEAQLDKSGLPSDRFFAERPEGSVSTLKIQRTQQEDSAVYLCASSSRGGSGANVLTFGAGSRLTVL.

In its sample, this clonotype was seen a few times. The chain is built from TRBV7-2 and TRBJ2-7; TRBD1 is a possible D gene (6 bases). Germline loops: CDR1 SGHTA, CDR2 FQGNSA. With 4 bases removed from V and 4 bases from J, the gap between germline ends came to 17 bases. The CDR3 loop spans 15 amino acids. CDR3 region: CASSSPQGVRYEQYF. CDR3 nucleotide sequence: TGTGCCAGCAGCTCCCCACAGGGTGTCCGGTACGAGCAGTACTTC.

This clonotype turned up a few times. The rearrangement links TRBV3-1 to TRBJ2-3, with 7 bases lining up with TRBD2. The CDR3 covers 14 residues. Trimming removed 0 bases from V and 4 bases from J; junction bases left unmatched: 1. Per the germline V gene, CDR1 is LGHDT and CDR2 is YNNKEL (reference sequence). CDR3 DNA sequence: TGTGCCAGCAGCCAAGAGAGCGGGGCAGATACGCAGTATTTT. Protein product: CASSQESGADTQYF.

Details on this clonotype: The junction does not match germline at one end; this may be a read error. This sequence joins TRBV6-2 or TRBV6-3 and TRBJ2-4, with a tentative D call TRBD2 (5 bases). The closer fit of TRBJ2-5 to the DNA end suggests the J call may be wrong. CDR1 MNHEY and CDR2 SVGEGT come from the germline V gene. This CDR3 comprises 14 residues. The CDR3 sequence: CATSYVGLQETQYF. The CDR3 bases are TGTGCCACCAGTTACGTAGGACTTCAAGAGACCCAGTACTTC.

This clonotype was picked up a small number of times. The chain links TRBV28 to TRBJ2-5; 8 bases are a match to TRBD1. The CDR3 is made up of 14 amino acids. The V and J ends lost 2 bases and 11 bases, in that order; junction bases with no gene match: 10. Germline-derived CDR1 and CDR2 are MDHEN and SYDVKM. The CDR3 spells CASSLTGGVGEQYF. In DNA form, the CDR3 reads TGTGCCAGCAGTTTAACAGGGGGAGTAGGGGAGCAGTACTTC.

This clonotype was observed a handful of times. The J gene is TRBJ2-7, the V gene TRBV4-2; D unclear. Germline assignment: CDR1 LGHNA and CDR2 YNFKEQ. The CDR3 is made up of 14 amino acids. Trimming cost V 1 base and J 3 bases, with 10 bases left between them. The DNA of the CDR3 is TGTGCCAGCAGCCAAGTTCATAGGCGCTACGAGCAGTACTTC. This translates into CASSQVHRRYEQYF.

The chain combines TRBV12-3 or TRBV12-4 with TRBJ1-2, with 7 bases lining up with TRBD1. CDR3 size: 13 residues. With 6 bases clipped from V and 7 bases from J, the junction kept 8 bases outside the gene matches. CDR3 region: CASSRGQVSGYTF. The CDR3 nucleotides are TGTGCCAGCAGCCGAGGACAGGTCTCTGGCTACACCTTC.

The chain recombines TRBV7-2 with TRBJ2-5, with a possible D match to TRBD1 (5 bases). CDR3 length: 14 amino acids. Germline lookup yields CDR1 SGHTA and CDR2 FQGNSA. The V end was cut by 5 bases, the J end by 0 bases, with 10 bases between. CDR3: CASSPDKYQETQYF. The DNA of the CDR3 is TGTGCCAGCAGCCCGGACAAGTACCAAGAGACCCAGTACTTC.

V and J are TRBV6-4 and TRBJ2-1, with 10 bases aligning to TRBD1. The junction had 12 bases not matched to a gene; V was cut back by 3 bases and J by 7 bases. The germline CDR1 and CDR2 sequences are MRHNA and SNTAGT. The length of the CDR3 is 17 residues. The CDR3: CASSEVVGDRGLNEQFF. Here the CDR3 DNA reads TGTGCCAGCAGTGAAGTGGTCGGGGACAGGGGCCTGAATGAGCAGTTCTTC.

This clonotype was observed many times. The chain couples TRBV10-3 to TRBJ2-5, with D unresolved. The V end lost 2 bases, the J end lost 6 bases, and 4 bases lay between the germline ends. CDR1 ENHRY and CDR2 SYGVKD come from the germline V gene. CDR3 length equals 11 residues. CDR3 DNA sequence: TGTGCCATCAGTGAGGAGAAGACCCAGTACTTC. Translated: CAISEEKTQYF.

In this sample, this clonotype turned up many times. This chain joins TRBV7-9 and TRBJ2-7; 7 positions agree with TRBD1. V gave up 1 base and J gave up 5 bases; unmatched junction bases: 5. This CDR3 region has 14 residues. Per germline, CDR1 SEHNR and CDR2 FQNEAQ (reference sequence). CDR3 residues: CASSLGGTANEQYF. CDR3 sequence (DNA): TGTGCCAGCAGCTTAGGGGGGACAGCGAACGAGCAGTACTTC.

V usage is TRBV18 and J usage is TRBJ2-5; D unresolved. The V end was cut by 5 bases, the J end by 3 bases, with 13 bases between. CDR1 and CDR2 from the germline V gene are KGHSH and LQKENI. The CDR3 sequence is 14 residues long. The CDR3: CASSESVQEETQYF. CDR3 nucleotide sequence: TGTGCCAGCTCAGAATCCGTTCAGGAAGAGACCCAGTACTTC.

The rearrangement links TRBV7-2 to TRBJ1-1; no definite D call. This CDR3 has 14 residues. The germline V and J ends were trimmed by 0 bases and 4 bases, with 9 bases remaining between them. Germline V gene sequence: CDR1 SGHTA, CDR2 FQGNSA. The CDR3 is CASSLAVFSTEAFF. The CDR3 DNA is TGTGCCAGCAGCTTAGCCGTATTCAGCACTGAAGCTTTCTTT. Together with reference TRBV7-2 and TRBJ1-1, the CDR3 gives the full variable domain: GAGVSQSPSNKVTEKGKDVELRCDPISGHTALYWYRQSLGQGLEFLIYFQGNSAPDKSGLPSDRFSAERTGGSVSTLTIQRTQQEDSAVYLCASSLAVFSTEAFFGQGTRLTVV.

In its sample, this clonotype was seen a few times. The chain uses TRBV30 and TRBJ1-6, with 11 nucleotides matching TRBD1. The germline V gene encodes CDR1 GTSNPN and CDR2 SVGIG (reference sequence). Trimming at V came to 6 bases and at J to 5 bases, leaving 6 bases not matched to a gene. The CDR3 consists of 15 residues. DNA of the CDR3: TGTGCCTGCAGGACAGGGGGCAGCGATAATTCACCCCTCCACTTT. This translates into CACRTGGSDNSPLHF.

The chain is built from TRBV3-1 and TRBJ2-2; D may correspond to TRBD1 or TRBD2 (5 bases each). This CDR3 comprises 14 residues. Germline V gives CDR1 LGHDT, CDR2 YNNKEL (reference sequence). V was shortened by 5 bases and J by 4 bases, with 11 bases between the two germline ends. CDR3 nucleotides: TGTGCCAGCAGCACTAGTGGGGGCACCGGGGAGCTGTTTTTT. This translates into CASSTSGGTGELFF.

This chain joins TRBV25-1 and TRBJ2-5; unclear D gene. With the DNA end fitting TRBJ2-7 better, the J assignment may be wrong. The germline V gene encodes CDR1 MGHDK and CDR2 SYGVNS. CDR3 length: 11 residues. CDR3 bases: TGTGCCAGCTACGGTGGATACGAGCAGTACTTC. Protein: CASYGGYEQYF.

This rearrangement joins TRBV18 to TRBJ2-3, with D uncertain. The CDR3 has 14 amino acids. Trimming took off 3 bases at V and 5 bases at J, with 12 bases between the two ends. The V gene's germline CDR1 is KGHSH and CDR2 LQKENI. As DNA, the CDR3 is TGTGCCAGCTCACCTCCCCGACCGCAAGATACGCAGTATTTT. The encoded protein is CASSPPRPQDTQYF. The full variable domain, with the rest looked up from reference TRBV18 and TRBJ2-3, is NAGVMQNPRHLVRRRGQEARLRCSPMKGHSHVYWYRQLPEEGLKFMVYLQKENIIDESGMPKERFSAEFPKEGPSILRIQQVVRGDSAAYFCASSPPRPQDTQYFGPGTRLTVL.

About this clonotype: The junction and the germline gene differ at one end; a read error may be behind it. The chain carries TRBV15 and TRBJ2-7; 9 bases agree with TRBD2. In germline, CDR1 is LNHNV, CDR2 YYDKDF (reference sequence). CDR3 length: 15 amino acids. The CDR3 DNA follows: TGTGCCACCAGCGGAGATCTAGCGGGATCATACGAGCAGTACTTC. It specifies CATSGDLAGSYEQYF.